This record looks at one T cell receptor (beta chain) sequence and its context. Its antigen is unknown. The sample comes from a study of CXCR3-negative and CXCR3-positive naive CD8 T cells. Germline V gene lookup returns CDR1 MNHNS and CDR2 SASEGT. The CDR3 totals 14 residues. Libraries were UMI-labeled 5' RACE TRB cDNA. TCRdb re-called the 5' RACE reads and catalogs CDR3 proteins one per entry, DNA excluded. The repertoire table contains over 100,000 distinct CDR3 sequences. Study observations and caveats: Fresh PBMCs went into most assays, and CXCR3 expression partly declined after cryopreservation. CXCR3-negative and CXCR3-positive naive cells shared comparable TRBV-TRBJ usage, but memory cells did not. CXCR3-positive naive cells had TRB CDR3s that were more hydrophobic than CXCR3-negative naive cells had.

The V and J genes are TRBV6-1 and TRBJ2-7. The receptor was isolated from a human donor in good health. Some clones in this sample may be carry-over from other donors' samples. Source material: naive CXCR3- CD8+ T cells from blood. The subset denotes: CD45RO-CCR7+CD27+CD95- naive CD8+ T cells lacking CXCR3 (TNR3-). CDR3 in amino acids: CASRQRVGPYEQYF.